This T cell receptor (beta chain) was found in a study of T cell changes during pregnancy in multiple sclerosis. CDR1 SGHNT and CDR2 YYREEE come from the germline V gene (reference sequence). V lost 4 bases and J lost 4, with 16 bases in between. The CDR3 sequence is 15 residues long. The protocol was immunoSEQ multiplex PCR, while the TCRdb copy is restricted to in-frame clones and leaves out a portion. The data hold about 75,000 clones, with roughly 90% observed a single time. The TCR comes from a female donor in good health, enrolled as a control in a pregnancy study. Sequenced here: peripheral blood, sampled in the first trimester of pregnancy. The V gene is TRBV5-4, the J gene TRBJ2-3, with a possible D match to TRBD2 (6 bases). The CDR3 is CASSQGLSRPDTQYF. CDR3 in DNA: TGTGCCAGCAGCCAGGGACTTTCACGGCCAGATACGCAGTATTTT.